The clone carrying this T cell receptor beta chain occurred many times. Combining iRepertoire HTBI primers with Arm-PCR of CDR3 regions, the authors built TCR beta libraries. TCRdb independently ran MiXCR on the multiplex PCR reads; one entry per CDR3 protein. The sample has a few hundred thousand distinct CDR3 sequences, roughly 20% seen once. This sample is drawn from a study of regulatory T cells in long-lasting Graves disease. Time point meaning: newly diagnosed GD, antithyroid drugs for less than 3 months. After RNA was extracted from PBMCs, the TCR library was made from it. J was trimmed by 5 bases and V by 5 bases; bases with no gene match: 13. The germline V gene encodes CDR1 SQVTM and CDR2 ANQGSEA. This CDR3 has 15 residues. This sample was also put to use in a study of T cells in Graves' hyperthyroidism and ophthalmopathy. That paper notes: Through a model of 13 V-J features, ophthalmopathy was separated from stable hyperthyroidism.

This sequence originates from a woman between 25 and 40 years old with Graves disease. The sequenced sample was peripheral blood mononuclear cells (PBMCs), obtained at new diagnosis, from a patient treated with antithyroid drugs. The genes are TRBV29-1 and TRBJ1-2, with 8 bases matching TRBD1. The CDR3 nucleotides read TGCAGCGTTCCCCCCGGCGCAGGGGGCCGGTATGGCTACACCTTC. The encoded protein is CSVPPGAGGRYGYTF.